The 15 T cell receptor beta chains below come from one sample, sequenced in a study of T cell repertoires in cytomegalovirus infection. Using its own MiXCR run on the reads, TCRdb lists one record per CDR3 protein. This table has 700,000 to 850,000 distinct CDR3 sequences, around a third appearing once. These TCRs are of unknown antigen specificity. The sequencing used cultured CD8+ T cells from PBMCs, collected from culture after CMV antigen stimulation. Receptors originate from a human donor in good health (CMV status not recorded). Some clones in this sample may be carry-over from other donors' samples.

This chain links TRBV28 with TRBJ2-5; TRBD1 aligns across 8 bases. Per the germline V gene, CDR1 is MDHEN and CDR2 is SYDVKM. Trimming removed 5 bases from V and 5 bases from J; junction bases left unmatched: 10. The CDR3 covers 15 residues. CDR3 nucleotides: TGTGCCAGCAGTCCCGGACAGGGCCGGGGGGAGACCCAGTACTTC. Its translation: CASSPGQGRGETQYF.

This clonotype was observed a few times. The chain employs TRBV7-9 and TRBJ2-3; the match to TRBD2 covers 14 bases. Germline values: CDR1 SEHNR, CDR2 FQNEAQ (reference sequence). Trimming cost V 5 bases and J 6 bases; bases outside gene matches: 7. The CDR3 totals 16 residues. CDR3 sequence: CASSPPGTSGGDTQYF. The CDR3 DNA sequence: TGTGCCAGCAGCCCACCCGGGACTAGCGGGGGTGATACGCAGTATTTT.

The chain links TRBV7-3 to TRBJ2-5; TRBD1 agrees at 9 bases. V lost 3 bases to trimming and J lost 4 bases; unmatched junction nucleotides: 6. This CDR3 region has 15 residues. Per the germline V gene, CDR1 is SGHTA and CDR2 is FQGTGA. DNA for the CDR3: TGTGCCAGCAGCTTGGACAGGGGAGCTTCAGAGACCCAGTACTTC. Residues: CASSLDRGASETQYF. The full variable domain, in which reference TRBV7-3 and TRBJ2-5 provide the parts outside the CDR3, is GAGVSQTPSNKVTEKGKYVELRCDPISGHTALYWYRQSLGQGPEFLIYFQGTGAADDSGLPNDRFFAVRPEGSVSTLKIQRTERGDSAVYLCASSLDRGASETQYFGPGTRLLVL.

This clonotype was counted only a few times. V and J are TRBV7-3 and TRBJ2-1; either TRBD1 or TRBD2 may fit D (6 bases each). The V end was cut by 1 base, the J end by 5 bases, with 9 bases between. Per germline, CDR1 SGHTA and CDR2 FQGTGA. CDR3 length: 14 residues. This chain's CDR3 is CASSLMGGHNEQFF. The CDR3 DNA is TGTGCCAGCAGCTTAATGGGGGGCCACAATGAGCAGTTCTTC.

This clonotype was seen once. V gene TRBV12-3 or TRBV12-4 combines with J gene TRBJ2-2; tentatively, D is TRBD1 (5 bases). The CDR3 runs 14 residues. Trimming cost V 3 bases and J 6 bases, with 11 bases left between them. CDR3: CASSFIGEAGELFF. The CDR3 DNA is TGTGCCAGCAGTTTCATAGGGGAAGCCGGGGAGCTGTTTTTT.

This clonotype was picked up a small number of times. The chain recombines TRBV12-3 or TRBV12-4 with TRBJ2-1, with 7 bases lining up with TRBD2. J lost 0 bases, V lost 6 bases, and 8 bases had no gene match. CDR3 length: 16 residues. The CDR3 protein is CASRGTTDISYNEQFF. In nucleotides, the CDR3 is TGTGCCAGCAGGGGGACTACCGACATCTCCTACAATGAGCAGTTCTTC.

Many counts were recorded for this clonotype. This sequence joins TRBV7-2 and TRBJ1-2; 7 nucleotides line up with TRBD1. This CDR3 contains 14 residues. Losses at the gene ends were 1 base for V and 5 bases for J; bases not matched to a gene: 4. Per germline, CDR1 SGHTA and CDR2 FQGNSA. The CDR3 DNA is TGTGCCAGCAGCTTAGGAGACAGGGTTTATGGCTACACCTTC. Its translation: CASSLGDRVYGYTF.

This clonotype was seen a handful of times. The chain couples TRBV4-1 to TRBJ1-1, with a weak D call TRBD1 (5 bases). The germline gives CDR1 MGHRA, CDR2 YSYEKL. This CDR3 has 14 residues. The germline V and J ends were trimmed by 4 bases and 4 bases, with 13 bases remaining between them. The CDR3 DNA is TGCGCCAGCAGCCGGATGGGAAGGGGCACTGAAGCTTTCTTT. Residues: CASSRMGRGTEAFF.

This clonotype has ten or more counts. The chain uses TRBV7-9 and TRBJ2-1; D perhaps matches TRBD1 (6 bases). In germline, CDR1 is SEHNR, CDR2 FQNEAQ (reference sequence). The CDR3 contains 23 residues. V was shortened by 1 base and J by 3 bases, with 34 bases between the two germline ends. In nucleotides, the CDR3 is TGTGCCAGCAGCTTAGTCCGCATCCTCATAGAGGACAGTCAAAAGGGCGACTACAATGAGCAGTTCTTC. Its translation: CASSLVRILIEDSQKGDYNEQFF.

The genes are TRBV7-1 and TRBJ2-7; 10 nucleotides agree with TRBD1. TRBV7-1 falls under the ORF class, with uncertain function. The CDR3 is 14 amino acids. Trimming removed 8 bases from V and 0 bases from J; junction bases left unmatched: 4. The CDR3 protein is CASEWTGGSYEQYF. The CDR3, as DNA: TGTGCCAGCGAGTGGACAGGGGGCTCCTACGAGCAGTACTTC.

V usage is TRBV27 and J usage is TRBJ1-5; 8 positions match TRBD1. Losses at the gene ends were 6 bases for V and 4 bases for J; bases not matched to a gene: 11. CDR1 and CDR2 (germline): MNHEY, SMNVEV (reference sequence). The CDR3 is made up of 16 amino acids. Here the CDR3 reads CASRQGALGQNQPQHF. The CDR3 DNA reads as TGTGCCAGCAGGCAGGGGGCTTTAGGGCAAAATCAGCCCCAGCATTTT.

This clonotype was observed a few times. This chain joins TRBV7-6 and TRBJ2-3, with D perhaps matching TRBD2 (5 bases). Germline V gene data show CDR1 as SGHVS and CDR2 as FNYEAQ. The CDR3 length is 14 residues. V lost 5 bases and J lost 5, with 14 bases in between. CDR3 DNA sequence: TGTGCCAGCAGCCCAGAGGGCCGGCAAGATACGCAGTATTTT. Translated, it gives CASSPEGRQDTQYF. Together with reference TRBV7-6 and TRBJ2-3, the CDR3 gives the full variable domain: GAGVSQSPRYKVTKRGQDVALRCDPISGHVSLYWYRQALGQGPEFLTYFNYEAQQDKSGLPNDRFSAERPEGSISTLTIQRTEQRDSAMYRCASSPEGRQDTQYFGPGTRLTVL.

This clonotype showed up many times. The chain carries TRBV7-6 and TRBJ2-3; TRBD2 aligns across 10 bases. The J segment lost 5 bases and the V segment lost 4 bases, leaving 9 bases of the junction unmatched. CDR1 is SGHVS and CDR2 is FNYEAQ in the germline V gene. The CDR3 length is 16 residues. The CDR3 DNA sequence: TGTGCCAGCAGCTCCCCAGCGGGGGGGCCGGAAGATACGCAGTATTTT. Protein sequence: CASSSPAGGPEDTQYF.

The rearrangement uses TRBV12-3 or TRBV12-4 and TRBJ2-3; D is possibly TRBD2 (6 bases). The CDR3 consists of 15 residues. The V and J ends lost 7 bases and 3 bases respectively, with 17 bases between them. The CDR3 nucleotides are TGTGCCAGCACCCCGTGGCGGGAAGTAACAGATACGCAGTATTTT. It codes for CASTPWREVTDTQYF.

This chain connects TRBV9 to TRBJ1-5; D perhaps matches TRBD1 (6 bases). Germline loops: CDR1 SGDLS, CDR2 YYNGEE. The V end was cut by 0 bases, the J end by 2 bases, with 9 bases between. This CDR3 has 15 residues. The CDR3 nucleotides read TGTGCCAGCAGCGTAGGAGGGGGGGGCAATCAGCCCCAGCATTTT. This sequence encodes CASSVGGGGNQPQHF.